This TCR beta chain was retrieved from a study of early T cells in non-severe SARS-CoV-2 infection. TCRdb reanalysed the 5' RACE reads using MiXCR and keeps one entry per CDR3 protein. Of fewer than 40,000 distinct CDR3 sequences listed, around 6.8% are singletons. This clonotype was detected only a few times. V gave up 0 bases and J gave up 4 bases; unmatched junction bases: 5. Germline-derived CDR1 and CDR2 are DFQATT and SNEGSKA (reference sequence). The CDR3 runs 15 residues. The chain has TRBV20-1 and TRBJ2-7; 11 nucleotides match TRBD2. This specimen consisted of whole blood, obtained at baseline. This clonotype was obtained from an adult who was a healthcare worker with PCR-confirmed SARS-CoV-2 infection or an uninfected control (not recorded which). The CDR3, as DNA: TGCAGTGCTAGAGAATTAGCGGGAGGGCCTTACGAGCAGTACTTC. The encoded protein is CSARELAGGPYEQYF.